One sample yielded the 12 T cell receptor beta chains listed below, sequenced in a study of CXCR3-negative and CXCR3-positive naive CD8 T cells. Findings and limits, study-wide: Naive cells with CXCR3 showed TRB CDR3s that were more hydrophobic than those in CXCR3-negative naive cells.

No cognate antigen is known for these TCRs. UMI labels and 5' RACE were used to prepare the TRB cDNA libraries. Using the 5' RACE reads, TCRdb records one entry per CDR3 protein without DNA. Recorded for this sample: approximately 100,000 distinct CDR3 sequences. The sequenced sample was naive CXCR3+ CD8+ T cells from blood. Subset reported: CD45RO-CCR7+CD27+CD95- naive CD8+ T cells expressing CXCR3 (TNR3+). Every receptor here comes from a human donor in good health. Some clones in this sample may be carry-over from other donors' samples.

The genes are TRBV28 and TRBJ2-1. The CDR3 extends over 15 amino acids. Germline V gives CDR1 MDHEN, CDR2 SYDVKM. Here the CDR3 reads CASSFSRASYNEQFF.

The chain has TRBV7-2 and TRBJ2-5; as DNA is missing, the TRBD1 call by TCRdb cannot be tested. The CDR3 spans 13 residues. The germline V gene has CDR1 SGHTA and CDR2 FQGNSA. CDR3 region: CASSWAGGETQYF.

The chain is built from TRBV12-3 or TRBV12-4 and TRBJ2-4; TCRdb calls TRBD2, which cannot be checked without DNA. The length of the CDR3 is 20 residues. This CDR3 is CASSPEVVLAGEGSKNIQYF.

The chain combines TRBV20-1 with TRBJ2-1. CDR1 is DFQATT, CDR2 SNEGSKA, per germline (reference sequence). The CDR3 contains 12 residues. The CDR3 reads CSARDTDLEQFF.

This chain links TRBV4-1 with TRBJ1-4; TCRdb designates TRBD1, a call that cannot be tested without DNA. Germline lookup yields CDR1 MGHRA and CDR2 YSYEKL. This CDR3 has 15 residues. The CDR3 loop reads CASSQGGPGDEKLFF.

V usage is TRBV12-3 or TRBV12-4 and J usage is TRBJ1-5. The CDR3 is made up of 14 amino acids. CDR3 region: CASSFRAVNQPQHF.

The chain joins TRBV4-1 to TRBJ2-1; TCRdb picks TRBD1, but there is no DNA to check that call. CDR1 MGHRA and CDR2 YSYEKL come from the germline V gene. The CDR3 totals 15 residues. CDR3 in amino acids: CASSQVTFAGDEQFF.

This chain joins TRBV5-6 and TRBJ2-7; TCRdb's D call, TRBD2, is unchecked because there is no DNA. Germline V lookup: CDR1 SGHDT, CDR2 YYEEEE. This CDR3 is built from 15 residues. This CDR3 reads CASSLGTSGSTEQYF.

This chain joins TRBV9 and TRBJ2-7; TCRdb lists TRBD1, though no DNA is available to test this call. There are 15 residues in the CDR3. CDR1 SGDLS and CDR2 YYNGEE come from the germline V gene. CDR3 in amino acids: CASSADRGELNEQYF.

This chain connects TRBV7-9 to TRBJ2-5; TCRdb picks TRBD1, but there is no DNA to check that call. The CDR3 is 14 residues long. CDR1 SEHNR and CDR2 FQNEAQ come from the germline V gene (reference sequence). The CDR3 loop is CASSLQGFGETQYF.

The V and J genes are TRBV28 and TRBJ2-7; the TCRdb call, TRBD2, lacks DNA for checking. The CDR3 runs to 13 residues. Germline V gene lookup returns CDR1 MDHEN and CDR2 SYDVKM. CDR3 in amino acids: CASSFRRVHEQYF. The full variable domain, with the rest looked up from reference TRBV28 and TRBJ2-7, is DVKVTQSSRYLVKRTGEKVFLECVQDMDHENMFWYRQDPGLGLRLIYFSYDVKMKEKGDIPEGYSVSREKKERFSLILESASTNQTSMYLCASSFRRVHEQYFGPGTRLTVT.

The chain is built from TRBV6-6 and TRBJ2-7; lacking DNA, the TRBD1 call made by TCRdb goes unchecked. Germline lookup yields CDR1 MNHNY and CDR2 SVGAGI (reference sequence). This CDR3 contains 13 residues. CDR3 residues: CASSYTGEYEQYF.